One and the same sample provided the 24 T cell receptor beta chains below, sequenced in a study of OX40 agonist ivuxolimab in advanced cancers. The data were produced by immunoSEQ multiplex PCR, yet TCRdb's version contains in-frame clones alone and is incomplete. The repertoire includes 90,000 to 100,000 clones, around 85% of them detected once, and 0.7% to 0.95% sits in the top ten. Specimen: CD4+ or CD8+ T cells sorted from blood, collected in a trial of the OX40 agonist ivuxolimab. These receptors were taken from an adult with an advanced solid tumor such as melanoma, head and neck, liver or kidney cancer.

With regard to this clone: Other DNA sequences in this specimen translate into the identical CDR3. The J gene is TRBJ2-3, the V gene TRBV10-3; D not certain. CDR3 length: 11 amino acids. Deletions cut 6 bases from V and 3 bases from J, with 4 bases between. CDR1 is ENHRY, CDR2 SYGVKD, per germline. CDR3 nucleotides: TGTGCCATCAGAAATACAGATACGCAGTATTTT. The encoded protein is CAIRNTDTQYF.

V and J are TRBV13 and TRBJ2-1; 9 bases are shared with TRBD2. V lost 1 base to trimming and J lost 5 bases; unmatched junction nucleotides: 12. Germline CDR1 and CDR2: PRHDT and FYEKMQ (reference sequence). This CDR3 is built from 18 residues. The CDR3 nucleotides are TGTGCCAGCAGCTTAGCGAGAATAGCGGGAGAAATTCACAATGAGCAGTTCTTC. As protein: CASSLARIAGEIHNEQFF.

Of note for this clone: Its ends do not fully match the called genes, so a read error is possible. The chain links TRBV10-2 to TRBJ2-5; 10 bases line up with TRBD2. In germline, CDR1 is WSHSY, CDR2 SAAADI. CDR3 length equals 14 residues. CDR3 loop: CASALAGGEETQYF. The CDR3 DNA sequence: TGCGCCAGCGCTTTAGCGGGAGGAGAAGAGACTCAGTACTTC.

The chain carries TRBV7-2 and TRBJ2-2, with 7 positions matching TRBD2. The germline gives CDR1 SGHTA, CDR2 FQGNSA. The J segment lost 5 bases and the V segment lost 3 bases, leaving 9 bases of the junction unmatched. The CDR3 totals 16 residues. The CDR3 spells CASSLRQGAGTGELFF. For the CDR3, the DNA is TGTGCCAGCAGCTTGAGGCAGGGAGCGGGGACCGGGGAGCTGTTTTTT.

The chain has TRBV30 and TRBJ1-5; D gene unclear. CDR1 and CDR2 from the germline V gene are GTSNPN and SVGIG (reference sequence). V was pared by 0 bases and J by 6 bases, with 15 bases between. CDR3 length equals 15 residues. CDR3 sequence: CAWSVSASGSQPQHF. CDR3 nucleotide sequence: TGTGCCTGGAGTGTAAGTGCCTCTGGAAGTCAGCCCCAGCATTTT.

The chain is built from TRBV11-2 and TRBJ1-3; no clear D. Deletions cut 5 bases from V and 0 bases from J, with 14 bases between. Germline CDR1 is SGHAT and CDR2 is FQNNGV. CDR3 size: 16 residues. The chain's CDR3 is CASSRERRISGNTIYF. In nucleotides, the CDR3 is TGTGCCAGCAGCAGAGAAAGGAGGATCTCTGGAAACACCATATATTTT. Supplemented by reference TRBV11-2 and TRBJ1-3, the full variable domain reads EAGVAQSPRYKIIEKRQSVAFWCNPISGHATLYWYQQILGQGPKLLIQFQNNGVVDDSQLPKDRFSAERLKGVDSTLKIQPAKLEDSAVYLCASSRERRISGNTIYFGEGSWLTVV.

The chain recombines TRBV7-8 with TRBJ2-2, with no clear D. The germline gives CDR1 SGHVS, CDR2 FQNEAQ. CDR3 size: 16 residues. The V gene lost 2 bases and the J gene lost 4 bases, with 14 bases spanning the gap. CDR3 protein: CASSLTPGIGTGELFF. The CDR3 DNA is TGTGCCAGCAGCTTAACGCCCGGAATTGGCACCGGGGAGCTGTTTTTT.

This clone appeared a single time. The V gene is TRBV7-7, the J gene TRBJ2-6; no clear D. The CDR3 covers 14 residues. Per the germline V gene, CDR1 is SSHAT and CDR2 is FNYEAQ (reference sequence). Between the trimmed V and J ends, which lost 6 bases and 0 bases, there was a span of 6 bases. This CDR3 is CASRGYSGANVLTF. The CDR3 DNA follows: TGTGCCAGCAGAGGATACTCTGGGGCCAACGTCCTGACTTTC.

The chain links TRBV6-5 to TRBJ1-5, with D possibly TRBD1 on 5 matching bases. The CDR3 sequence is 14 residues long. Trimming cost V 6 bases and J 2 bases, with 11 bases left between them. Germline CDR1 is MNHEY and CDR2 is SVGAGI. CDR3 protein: CASRSGAGNQPQHF. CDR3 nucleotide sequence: TGTGCCAGCAGATCCGGGGCCGGCAATCAGCCCCAGCATTTT.

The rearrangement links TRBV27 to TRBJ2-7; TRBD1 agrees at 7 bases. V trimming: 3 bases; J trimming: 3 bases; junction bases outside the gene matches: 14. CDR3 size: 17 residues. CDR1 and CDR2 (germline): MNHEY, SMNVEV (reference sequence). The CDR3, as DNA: TGTGCCAGCAGTTTTGTGGGAAACAGGGGACCGCACTACGAGCAGTACTTC. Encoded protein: CASSFVGNRGPHYEQYF.

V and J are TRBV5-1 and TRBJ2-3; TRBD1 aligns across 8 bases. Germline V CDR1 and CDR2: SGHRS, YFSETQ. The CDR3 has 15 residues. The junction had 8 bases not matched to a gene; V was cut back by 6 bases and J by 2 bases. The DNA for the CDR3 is TGCGCCAGCAACAGGGACAGGACTCCCACAGATACGCAGTATTTT. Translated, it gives CASNRDRTPTDTQYF.

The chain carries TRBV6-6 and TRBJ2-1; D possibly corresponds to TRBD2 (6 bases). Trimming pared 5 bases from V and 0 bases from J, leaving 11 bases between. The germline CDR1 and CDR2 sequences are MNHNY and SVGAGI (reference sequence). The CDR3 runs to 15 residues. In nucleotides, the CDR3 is TGTGCCAGCAGTATAGCGGCCAGCTCCTACAATGAGCAGTTCTTC. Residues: CASSIAASSYNEQFF.

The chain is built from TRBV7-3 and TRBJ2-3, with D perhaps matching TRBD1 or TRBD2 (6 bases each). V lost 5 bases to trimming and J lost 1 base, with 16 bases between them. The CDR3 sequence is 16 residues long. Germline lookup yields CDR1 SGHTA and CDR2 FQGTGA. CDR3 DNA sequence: TGTGCCAGCAGCCAAGATGGGGGGCTGGGCACAGATACGCAGTATTTT. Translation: CASSQDGGLGTDTQYF.

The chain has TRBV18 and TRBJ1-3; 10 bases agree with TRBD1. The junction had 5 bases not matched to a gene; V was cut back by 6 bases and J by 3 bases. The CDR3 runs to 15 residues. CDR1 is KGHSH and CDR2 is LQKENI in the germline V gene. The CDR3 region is CASSRDRGNGNTIYF. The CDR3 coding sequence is TGTGCCAGCTCTCGGGACAGGGGTAATGGAAACACCATATATTTT.

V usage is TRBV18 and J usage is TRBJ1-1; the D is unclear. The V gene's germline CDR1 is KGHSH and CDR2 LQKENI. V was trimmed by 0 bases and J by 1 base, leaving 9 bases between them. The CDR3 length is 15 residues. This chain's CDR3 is CASSPPNGRNTEAFF. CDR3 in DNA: TGTGCCAGCTCACCACCTAACGGAAGGAACACTGAAGCTTTCTTT.

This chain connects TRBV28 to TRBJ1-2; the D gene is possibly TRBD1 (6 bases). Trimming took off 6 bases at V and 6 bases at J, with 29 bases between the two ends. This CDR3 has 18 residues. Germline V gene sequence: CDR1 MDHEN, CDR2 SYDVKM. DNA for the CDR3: TGTGCCAGCAGACCTCCCTCTGGATTTACAGGGTCGCGCGATGGCTACACCTTC. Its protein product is CASRPPSGFTGSRDGYTF.

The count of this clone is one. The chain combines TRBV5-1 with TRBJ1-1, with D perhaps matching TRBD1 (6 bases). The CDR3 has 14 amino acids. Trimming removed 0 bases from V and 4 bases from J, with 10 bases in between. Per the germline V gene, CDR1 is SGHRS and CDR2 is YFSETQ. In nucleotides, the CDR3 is TGCGCCAGCAGCTTGGGCAGGGGCGGCACTGAAGCTTTCTTT. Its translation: CASSLGRGGTEAFF. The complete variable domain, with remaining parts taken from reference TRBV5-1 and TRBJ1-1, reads KAGVTQTPRYLIKTRGQQVTLSCSPISGHRSVSWYQQTPGQGLQFLFEYFSETQRNKGNFPGRFSGRQFSNSRSEMNVSTLELGDSALYLCASSLGRGGTEAFFGQGTRLTVV.

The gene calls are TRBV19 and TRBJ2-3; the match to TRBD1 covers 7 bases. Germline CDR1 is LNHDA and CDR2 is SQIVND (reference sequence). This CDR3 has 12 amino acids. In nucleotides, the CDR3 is TGTTCGACGACAGGGAGCACAGATACGCAGTATTTT. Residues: CSTTGSTDTQYF.

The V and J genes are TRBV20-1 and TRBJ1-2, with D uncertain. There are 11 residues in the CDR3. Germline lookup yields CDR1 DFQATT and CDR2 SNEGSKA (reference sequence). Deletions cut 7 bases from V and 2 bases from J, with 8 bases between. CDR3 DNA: TGCAGTGTTCCGGGCAACTATGGCTACACCTTC. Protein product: CSVPGNYGYTF.

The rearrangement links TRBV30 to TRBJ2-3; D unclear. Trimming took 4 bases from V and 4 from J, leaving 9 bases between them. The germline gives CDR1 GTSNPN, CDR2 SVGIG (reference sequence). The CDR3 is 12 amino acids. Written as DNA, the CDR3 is TGTGCCTGGACCGTCGGGTCAGATACGCAGTATTTT. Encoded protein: CAWTVGSDTQYF.

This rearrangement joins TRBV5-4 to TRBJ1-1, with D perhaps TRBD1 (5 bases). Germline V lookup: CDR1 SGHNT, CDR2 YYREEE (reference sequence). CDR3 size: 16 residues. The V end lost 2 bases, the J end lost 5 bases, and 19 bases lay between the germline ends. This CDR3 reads CASSLGRGDLGTEAFF. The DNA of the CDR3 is TGTGCCAGCAGCTTAGGACGAGGGGACCTGGGTACTGAAGCTTTCTTT.

The CDR3 loop reads CASSQGDRIHNEQFF. In nucleotides, the CDR3 is TGCGCCAGCAGCCAAGGGGACAGGATTCACAATGAGCAGTTCTTC. V and J are TRBV4-3 and TRBJ2-1, with 8 nucleotides matching TRBD1. J lost 5 bases, V lost 1 base, and 4 bases had no gene match. CDR1 LGHNA and CDR2 YSLEER come from the germline V gene. This CDR3 contains 15 residues.

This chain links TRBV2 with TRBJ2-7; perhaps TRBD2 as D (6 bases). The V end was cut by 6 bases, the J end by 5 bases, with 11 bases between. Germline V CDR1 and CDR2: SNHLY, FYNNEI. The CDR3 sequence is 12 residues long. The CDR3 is CASSGSWDEQYF. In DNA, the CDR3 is TGTGCCAGCAGCGGGAGCTGGGACGAGCAGTACTTC. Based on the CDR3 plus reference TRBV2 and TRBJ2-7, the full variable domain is EPEVTQTPSHQVTQMGQEVILRCVPISNHLYFYWYRQILGQKVEFLVSFYNNEISEKSEIFDDQFSVERPDGSNFTLKIRSTKLEDSAMYFCASSGSWDEQYFGPGTRLTVT.

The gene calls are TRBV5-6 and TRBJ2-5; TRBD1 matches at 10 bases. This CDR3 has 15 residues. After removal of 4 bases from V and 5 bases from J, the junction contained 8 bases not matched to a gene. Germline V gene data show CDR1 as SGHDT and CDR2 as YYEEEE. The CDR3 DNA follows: TGTGCCAGCAGCCCAAGACAGGGGGCTGGGGAGACCCAGTACTTC. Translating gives CASSPRQGAGETQYF.